At least ten counts were recorded for the clone carrying this T cell receptor (beta chain). Its target is not known. In germline, CDR1 is MNHNS, CDR2 SASEGT. The V end was cut by 5 bases, the J end by 5 bases, with 12 bases between. This CDR3 region has 13 residues. This record comes from a study of identical twins. Findings of the study overall: Weaker excess twin sharing was observed in beta out-of-frame sequences. Twin-shared out-of-frame alpha sequences were enriched for low generation probability.

Template switching supplied a universal primer site; unique molecular identifiers were carried on the cDNA. TCRdb recomputed calls from the 5' RACE reads with MiXCR, one row per CDR3 protein. This table holds 450,000 to 500,000 distinct CDR3 sequences, roughly an eighth found once. Another study also made use of these data, one on yellow fever vaccine responses in identical twins.

The sequence was obtained from a woman aged 18 to 35 in good health. Sequencing was carried out using CD4+ T cells sorted from blood. The chain joins TRBV6-1 to TRBJ2-5; possible D gene TRBD1, 6 bases. In DNA, the CDR3 is TGTGCCAGCAGTCCCACAGGGTGGGAGACCCAGTACTTC. Protein sequence: CASSPTGWETQYF.